One sample yielded the 20 T cell receptor beta chains listed below, sequenced in a study of CD8 T cells in Susac syndrome. cDNA came from 0.5 to 1 ug RNA primed by random hexamers. TCRdb ran MiXCR on the immunoSEQ multiplex PCR reads and lists one entry per CDR3 protein. The table lists about 73,000 distinct CDR3 sequences, approximately 95% of them singletons. Sample: CD8+ T cells from PBMCs. All receptors come from a human donor with multiple sclerosis.

This chain joins TRBV19 and TRBJ1-2; weak D call: TRBD1 (6 bases). The CDR3 spans 12 residues. Trimming stripped 8 bases from V and 7 bases from J, with 14 bases between. The germline V gene has CDR1 LNHDA and CDR2 SQIVND (reference sequence). In DNA form, the CDR3 reads TGTGCCAGTCTGGAAGGGGGAGGTGGCTACACCTTC. Translated: CASLEGGGGYTF.

The chain is built from TRBV7-7 and TRBJ2-5, with 10 positions matching TRBD1. There are 14 residues in the CDR3. Germline V gives CDR1 SSHAT, CDR2 FNYEAQ (reference sequence). Losses at the gene ends were 5 bases for V and 5 bases for J; bases not matched to a gene: 5. The CDR3 is CASSPGQGMETQYF. CDR3 DNA sequence: TGTGCCAGCAGCCCGGGACAGGGGATGGAGACCCAGTACTTC.

The V call is TRBV7-8, the J call TRBJ1-5; D gene ambiguous. The length of the CDR3 is 15 residues. The germline V gene encodes CDR1 SGHVS and CDR2 FQNEAQ. V was shortened by 1 base and J by 0 bases, with 7 bases between the two germline ends. CDR3 in DNA: TGTGCCAGCAGCTTAGAACGGAATAGCAATCAGCCCCAGCATTTT. It codes for CASSLERNSNQPQHF.

V usage is TRBV27 and J usage is TRBJ2-7; D uncertain. Germline V gene data show CDR1 as MNHEY and CDR2 as SMNVEV (reference sequence). The V end lost 0 bases, the J end lost 9 bases, and 21 bases lay between the germline ends. The CDR3 has 16 residues. DNA of the CDR3: TGTGCCAGCAGTTTATCACGAGCACCTGGGGTGAGCCGGCAGTACTTC. Residues: CASSLSRAPGVSRQYF.

J is TRBJ2-7 and V is TRBV13; no firm D call. The germline CDR1 and CDR2 sequences are PRHDT and FYEKMQ (reference sequence). V lost 5 bases and J 2 bases, leaving 16 bases between the germline ends. The CDR3 has 15 residues. The CDR3 loop reads CASSPPGHLTYEQYF. The CDR3 coding sequence is TGTGCCAGCAGCCCTCCCGGGCACCTGACCTACGAGCAGTACTTC.

In DNA form, the CDR3 reads TGTGCCAGCACTCCCGGAACGGGAGCGCAGTACTTC. This encodes CASTPGTGAQYF. The chain joins TRBV6-5 to TRBJ2-7; D possibly corresponds to TRBD2 (6 bases). The CDR3 loop spans 12 amino acids. V was trimmed by 7 bases and J by 9 bases, leaving 16 bases between them. Germline lookup yields CDR1 MNHEY and CDR2 SVGAGI.

The chain has TRBV5-8 and TRBJ1-2; the D gene is possibly TRBD1 (5 bases). The V end lost 2 bases, the J end lost 4 bases, and 12 bases lay between the germline ends. The germline CDR1 and CDR2 sequences are SGHTS and YDEGEE. The length of the CDR3 is 14 residues. CDR3 sequence reads: CASSLKTDPYGYTF. DNA for the CDR3: TGTGCCAGCAGCTTAAAGACAGATCCCTATGGCTACACCTTC.

The chain joins TRBV9 to TRBJ1-5; 10 bases match TRBD1. Looked up from germline, CDR1 is SGDLS and CDR2 is YYNGEE. The ends lost 7 bases at V and 2 bases at J; junction bases unmatched: 3. CDR3 length equals 14 residues. CDR3 sequence (DNA): TGTGCCAGCGGGACAGGGGAGCGCAATCAGCCCCAGCATTTT. Amino acid sequence: CASGTGERNQPQHF.

The rearrangement joins TRBV9 to TRBJ1-2, with D maybe TRBD1 (6 bases). With 3 bases removed from V and 0 bases from J, the gap between germline ends came to 24 bases. In germline, CDR1 is SGDLS, CDR2 YYNGEE. The CDR3 runs to 19 residues. For the CDR3, the DNA is TGTGCCAGCAGCGAGCCCCGATCCCATCGCCGGGACACTAACTATGGCTACACCTTC. It encodes CASSEPRSHRRDTNYGYTF.

This clonotype was detected only once. This sequence joins TRBV4-3 and TRBJ2-5; D may correspond to TRBD1 or TRBD2 (5 bases each). Germline lookup yields CDR1 LGHNA and CDR2 YSLEER. With 0 bases removed from V and 5 bases from J, the gap between germline ends came to 16 bases. The CDR3 consists of 16 residues. CDR3 in DNA: TGCGCCAGCAGCCAAGATGTCGGAGGAGAGGGGGAGACCCAGTACTTC. This sequence encodes CASSQDVGGEGETQYF.

This clonotype was seen just once. The genes are TRBV15 and TRBJ2-7; 9 bases align to TRBD1. The CDR3 contains 14 residues. J lost 5 bases, V lost 1 base, and 3 bases had no gene match. The germline V gene has CDR1 LNHNV and CDR2 YYDKDF (reference sequence). CDR3 residues: CATSRVGQGDEQYF. The DNA for the CDR3 is TGTGCCACCAGCAGAGTGGGACAGGGCGACGAGCAGTACTTC.

This rearrangement joins TRBV25-1 to TRBJ2-2, with unresolved D. The germline gives CDR1 MGHDK, CDR2 SYGVNS. Deletions cut 2 bases from V and 0 bases from J, with 10 bases between. The CDR3 has 16 residues. Here the CDR3 reads CASSEITPANTGELFF. Written as DNA, the CDR3 is TGTGCCAGCAGTGAAATAACTCCGGCGAACACCGGGGAGCTGTTTTTT.

The chain combines TRBV25-1 with TRBJ2-5; possible D gene TRBD1, 6 bases. The germline gives CDR1 MGHDK, CDR2 SYGVNS. CDR3 length: 16 residues. V lost 3 bases to trimming and J lost 1 base, with 15 bases between them. The CDR3 DNA follows: TGTGCCAGCAGTGATGAGTGGGACACCTTCCAAGAGACCCAGTACTTC. Its protein product is CASSDEWDTFQETQYF.

This chain links TRBV9 with TRBJ2-5, with a tentative D call TRBD1 (6 bases). This CDR3 contains 13 residues. The germline V gene encodes CDR1 SGDLS and CDR2 YYNGEE. Deletions cut 3 bases from V and 7 bases from J, with 13 bases between. The CDR3 sequence: CASSGSGVGTQYF. DNA of the CDR3: TGTGCCAGCAGCGGTTCAGGGGTTGGGACCCAGTACTTC.

The V and J genes are TRBV4-3 and TRBJ2-3, with TRBD1 as a possible D gene (6 bases). The CDR3 runs 17 residues. Germline V CDR1 and CDR2: LGHNA, YSLEER. The V end was cut by 3 bases, the J end by 0 bases, with 16 bases between. For the CDR3, the DNA is TGCGCCAGCAGCCAGAACTCCGGGACACTGAGCACAGATACGCAGTATTTT. This translates into CASSQNSGTLSTDTQYF.

The chain combines TRBV30 with TRBJ1-4; D remains unclear. The germline V gene encodes CDR1 GTSNPN and CDR2 SVGIG (reference sequence). V was pared by 5 bases and J by 4 bases, with 17 bases between. The CDR3 has 15 residues. CDR3 protein: CAWAVPRELNEKLFF. CDR3 coding DNA: TGTGCCTGGGCCGTTCCCCGGGAGCTTAATGAAAAACTGTTTTTT.

This chain joins TRBV19 and TRBJ1-1; the D gene is possibly TRBD1 (5 bases). V lost 5 bases and J lost 4, with 14 bases in between. The CDR3 is 14 amino acids. Germline assignment: CDR1 LNHDA and CDR2 SQIVND (reference sequence). CDR3 amino acids: CASSFSPGGTEAFF. The CDR3 DNA reads TGTGCCAGTAGTTTCTCACCTGGGGGCACTGAAGCTTTCTTT.

V is TRBV29-1 and J is TRBJ2-2; D is ambiguous. The germline V gene encodes CDR1 SQVTM and CDR2 ANQGSEA. V lost 1 base to trimming and J lost 1 base, with 4 bases between them. The CDR3 totals 13 residues. The CDR3 reads CSVEGGNTGELFF. CDR3 nucleotide sequence: TGCAGCGTTGAAGGCGGGAACACCGGGGAGCTGTTTTTT.

This chain connects TRBV30 to TRBJ2-2, with no clear D. The V end was cut by 1 base, the J end by 7 bases, with 10 bases between. The CDR3 runs to 13 residues. Germline CDR1 is GTSNPN and CDR2 is SVGIG (reference sequence). CDR3 region: CAWSANRVGELFF. The CDR3 DNA follows: TGTGCCTGGAGTGCCAACCGGGTCGGGGAGCTGTTTTTT. Full variable domain (rest looked up from reference TRBV30 and TRBJ2-2): SQTIHQWPATLVQPVGSPLSLECTVEGTSNPNLYWYRQAAGRGLQLLFYSVGIGQISSEVPQNLSASRPQDRQFILSSKKLLLSDSGFYLCAWSANRVGELFFGEGSRLTVL.

This clonotype was observed a single time. The chain has TRBV27 and TRBJ2-1; 10 bases align to TRBD2. The length of the CDR3 is 15 residues. Germline CDR1 reads MNHEY; CDR2 reads SMNVEV (reference sequence). After removal of 3 bases from V and 8 bases from J, the junction contained 7 bases not matched to a gene. This CDR3 reads CASSLVASGGYEQFF. CDR3 nucleotides: TGTGCCAGCAGTTTGGTGGCTAGCGGGGGTTATGAGCAGTTCTTC.